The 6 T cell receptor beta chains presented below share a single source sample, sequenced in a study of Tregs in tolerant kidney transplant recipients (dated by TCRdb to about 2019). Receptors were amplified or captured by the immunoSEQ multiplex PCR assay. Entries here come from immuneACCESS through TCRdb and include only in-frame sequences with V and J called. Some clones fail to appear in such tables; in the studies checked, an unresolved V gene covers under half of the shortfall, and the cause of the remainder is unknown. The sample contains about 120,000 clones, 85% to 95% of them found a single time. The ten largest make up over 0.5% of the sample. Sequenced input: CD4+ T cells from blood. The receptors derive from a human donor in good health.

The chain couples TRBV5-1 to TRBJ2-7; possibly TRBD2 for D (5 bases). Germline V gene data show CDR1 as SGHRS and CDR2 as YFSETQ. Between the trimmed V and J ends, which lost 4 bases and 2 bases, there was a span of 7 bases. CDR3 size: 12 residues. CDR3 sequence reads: CASSEGPYEQYF. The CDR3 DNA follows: TGCGCCAGCAGCGAGGGCCCCTACGAGCAGTACTTC.

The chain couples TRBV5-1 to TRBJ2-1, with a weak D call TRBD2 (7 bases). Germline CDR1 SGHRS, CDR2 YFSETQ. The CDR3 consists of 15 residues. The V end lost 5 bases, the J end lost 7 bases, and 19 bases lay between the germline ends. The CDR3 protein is CASSWRGGESNEQFF. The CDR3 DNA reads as TGCGCCAGCAGTTGGAGGGGGGGCGAGAGTAATGAGCAGTTCTTC.

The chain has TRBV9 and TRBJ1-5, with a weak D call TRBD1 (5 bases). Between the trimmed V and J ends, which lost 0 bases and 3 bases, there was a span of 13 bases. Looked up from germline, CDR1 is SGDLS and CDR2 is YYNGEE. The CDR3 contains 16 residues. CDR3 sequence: CASSVGDTGYNQPQHF. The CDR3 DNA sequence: TGTGCCAGCAGCGTAGGGGATACAGGTTACAATCAGCCCCAGCATTTT. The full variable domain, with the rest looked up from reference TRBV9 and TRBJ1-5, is DSGVTQTPKHLITATGQRVTLRCSPRSGDLSVYWYQQSLDQGLQFLIQYYNGEERAKGNILERFSAQQFPDLHSELNLSSLELGDSALYFCASSVGDTGYNQPQHFGDGTRLSIL.

CDR3 DNA: TGTGCCATCAGTGAGTCGTTTCAGGGGCGTCAGCCCCAGCATTTT. Protein sequence: CAISESFQGRQPQHF. This rearrangement joins TRBV10-3 to TRBJ1-5, with a weak D call TRBD1 (6 bases). V was trimmed by 0 bases and J by 6 bases, leaving 12 bases between them. CDR1 is ENHRY, CDR2 SYGVKD, per germline. The CDR3 is made up of 15 amino acids.

The CDR3 reads CASSVGPNTDTQYF. CDR3 coding DNA: TGTGCCAGCAGCGTAGGACCGAACACAGATACGCAGTATTTT. The rearrangement joins TRBV9 to TRBJ2-3; unclear D gene. Germline V gene lookup returns CDR1 SGDLS and CDR2 YYNGEE. This CDR3 spans 14 amino acids. The V end was cut by 0 bases, the J end by 2 bases, with 7 bases between.

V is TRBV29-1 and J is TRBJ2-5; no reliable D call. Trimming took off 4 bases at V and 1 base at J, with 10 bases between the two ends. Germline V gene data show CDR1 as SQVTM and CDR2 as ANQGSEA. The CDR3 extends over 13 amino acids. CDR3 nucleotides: TGCAGCGTTGCAGTGACCGCCCAAGAGACCCAGTACTTC. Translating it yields CSVAVTAQETQYF.